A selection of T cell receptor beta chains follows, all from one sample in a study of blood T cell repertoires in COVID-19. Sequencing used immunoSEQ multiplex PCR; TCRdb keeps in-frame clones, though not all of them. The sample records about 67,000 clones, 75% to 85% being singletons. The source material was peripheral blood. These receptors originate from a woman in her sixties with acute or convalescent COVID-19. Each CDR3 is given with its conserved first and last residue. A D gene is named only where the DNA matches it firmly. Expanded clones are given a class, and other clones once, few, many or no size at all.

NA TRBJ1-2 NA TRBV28 CASSQGAIYGYTF TGTGCCAGCAGCCAGGGTGCGATCTATGGCTACACCTTC
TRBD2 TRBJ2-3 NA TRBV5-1 CASSSSGRGDATQYF TGCGCCAGCAGCTCATCGGGGCGGGGGGATGCTACGCAGTATTTT
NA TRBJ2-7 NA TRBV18 CASSPGSQSYEQYF TGTGCCAGCTCACCAGGGTCACAGTCCTACGAGCAGTACTTC
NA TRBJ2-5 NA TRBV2 CASSEQGLRGETQYF TGTGCCAGCAGTGAACAGGGACTCAGGGGGGAGACCCAGTACTTC
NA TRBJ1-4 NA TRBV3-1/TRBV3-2 CASSLDFRAEKLFF TGTGCCAGCAGCCTTGATTTCAGGGCTGAAAAACTGTTTTTT
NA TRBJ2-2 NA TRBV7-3 CASSRDTNTGELFF TGTGCCAGCAGCCGGGACACGAACACCGGGGAGCTGTTTTTT
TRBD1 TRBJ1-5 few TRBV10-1 CASSGRTGHRLNQPQHF TGCGCCAGCAGTGGGCGGACAGGGCATCGTTTAAATCAGCCCCAGCATTTT
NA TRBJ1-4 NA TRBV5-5 CASSPGDANEKLFF TGTGCCAGCAGCCCCGGGGATGCTAATGAAAAACTGTTTTTT
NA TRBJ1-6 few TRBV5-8 CASSLQYSPLHF TGTGCCAGCAGCCTCCAGTATTCACCCCTCCACTTT
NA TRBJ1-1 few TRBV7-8 CASSLAGDLEAFF TGTGCCAGCAGCTTAGCGGGAGACCTTGAAGCTTTCTTT
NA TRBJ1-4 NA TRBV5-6 CASSSPGVRGEKLFF TGTGCCAGCAGCTCGCCAGGGGTTCGAGGTGAAAAACTGTTTTTT
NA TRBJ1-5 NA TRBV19 CASSMGQGGIGNQPQHF TGTGCCAGTAGTATGGGGCAGGGAGGTATTGGCAATCAGCCCCAGCATTTT
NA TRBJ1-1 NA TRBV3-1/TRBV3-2 CASLNRAVNTEAFF TGTGCCAGCTTGAACAGGGCCGTGAACACTGAAGCTTTCTTT
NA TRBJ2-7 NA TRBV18 CASSPADRTRTYEQYF TGTGCCAGCTCACCCGCAGACAGGACAAGGACCTACGAGCAGTACTTC
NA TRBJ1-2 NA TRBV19 CASSPRGGLNGYTF TGTGCCAGTAGTCCTCGTGGTGGGCTAAACGGCTACACCTTC